This T cell receptor (beta chain) was documented in a study of Tregs in tolerant kidney transplant recipients (dated by TCRdb to between 2019 and 2020). Notes on the research overall: Related donors were used in the transplants with nonmyeloablative bone marrow transplantation, and mixed chimerism was transient in the human trials. TCRbeta sequencing was used in the study to identify donor-specific regulatory T cells before combined kidney and bone marrow transplantation, and the identified cells were then tracked after transplant.

The time point label, as the study defines it: blood sample drawn before combined kidney and bone marrow transplant. Thawed PBMCs were FACS-sorted into unstimulated Tregs (CD4+CD25+CD127-), CD4+ non-Tregs (CD4+CD25-), CD4 cells and CD8 cells. Prior to Treg sorting, thawed PBMCs were rested overnight with 150 to 250 IU/ml IL-2 at 37 degrees C. Patients were 4 combined kidney and bone marrow transplant recipients from the ITN036ST trial, and only these trial subjects had samples available. Healthy control blood was processed by Ficoll density gradient to PBMCs and cryopreserved; patient PBMCs were collected before and after transplant. For TCRbeta CDR3 sequencing, genomic DNA was extracted from sorted cells using the QIAGEN DNeasy Blood and Tissue Kit. High-throughput TCRbeta CDR3 sequencing, which included PCR amplification with bias correction and internal controls, was done commercially through immunoSEQ. The paper's data handling went like this. Unique productive TCRbeta sequences were defined by CDR3 nucleotide sequence where primers matched, otherwise by CDR3 amino acid sequence with Vbeta and Jbeta genes. To correct for sorting error, sequences found in more than one sorted population at a frequency ratio of 2:1 or less were discarded, and the remaining shared sequences were assigned to the population with the higher frequency. A sequence counted as donor-reactive if, in CFSE-low cells, the sequence had a frequency of at least 0.01% and was expanded at least 5-fold compared with unstimulated cells. Repertoire divergence was quantified by Jensen-Shannon divergence calculated from the top 100 TCRbeta sequences ranked by frequency. For samples with multiple sequencing runs, sorting error was corrected in each run separately before the runs were combined. The table was pulled from immuneACCESS by TCRdb, which kept in-frame rearrangements only. Such tables lose some clones; where checked, under half of the loss comes from unresolved V genes, and the rest has no known cause. The DNA was the basis for D and trimming; V, J and clone size are from that table. In all, the sample holds 50,000 to 75,000 clones, and more than 95% of those were seen once. The ten largest clones add up to around 0.34% of the sample.

A remark on this clone: Its antigen target is currently unknown. Qualities for individual bases were not recorded, and no much larger clone is one base off.

Beyond this particular receptor, the publication reports: Expanding Tregs with activated donor B cells appeared to identify the most biologically relevant and donor-specific TCRbeta repertoire. In tolerant patients, donor-specific Tregs expanded more than Tregs overall, which suggests antigen-driven rather than nonspecific expansion. The study was limited by small patient numbers, and the findings need validation in larger populations and under other immunosuppression protocols. Biological reproducibility was not directly assessed, although technical replication error appeared to be minimal. Because the PCR primers were changed over time for some patients, nucleotide-level comparison could not be performed across the samples from those patients.

V lost 1 base and J lost 5 bases, and the count of bases not matched to a germline gene is 11. The CDR3, cysteine through phenylalanine, is 19 amino acids long. Only the CDR3 portion is preserved as DNA: 57 bases, with reading frame beginning at the first base. The germline V gene sets CDR1 to LGHNA and CDR2 to YNFKEQ. This receptor was obtained from a human donor who received a combined kidney and bone marrow transplant. The rearranged segments are TRBV4-2 and TRBJ2-2; 12 middle bases align to TRBD2. The sample consisted of Tregs from blood, taken before the transplant. Here the CDR3 is given as CASSQAHLAGGLSTGELFF. In nucleotides, the sequence is TGTGCCAGCAGCCAAGCCCATCTAGCGGGGGGGCTTAGTACCGGGGAGCTGTTTTTT.